Listed below are T cell receptor beta chains from one sample, sequenced in a study of T cells in Graves' hyperthyroidism and ophthalmopathy. Using its own MiXCR run on the multiplex PCR reads, TCRdb lists one record per CDR3 protein. The sample has fewer than 800,000 distinct CDR3 sequences, roughly 17% seen once. The specimen was blood. These receptor sequences come from a man between 18 and 29 years old with Graves' hyperthyroidism. The CDR3 runs from the conserved cysteine through the conserved F or W. D genes are given only for firm matches. Part of the rows lack a size; the others show once, few, many or a class for expanded clones.

CDR3: CASSSIGIPYEQYF
DNA: TGTGCCAGCAGTTCAATCGGGATCCCCTACGAGCAGTACTTC
D: .
size: many
V: TRBV12-3/TRBV12-4
J: TRBJ2-7

CDR3: CASSRGAGWNSPLHF
DNA: TGTGCCAGCAGCCGGGGGGCGGGGTGGAATTCACCCCTCCACTTT
D: .
size: many
V: TRBV6-1
J: TRBJ1-6

CDR3: CASSHLAGGFNEQFF
DNA: TGTGCCAGCAGCCATCTAGCGGGAGGGTTTAATGAGCAGTTCTTC
D: TRBD2
size: .
V: TRBV6-1
J: TRBJ2-1

CDR3: CASSRPGQGKSQPQHF
DNA: TGTGCCAGTAGTCGCCCGGGACAGGGTAAGAGTCAGCCCCAGCATTTT
D: TRBD1
size: few
V: TRBV19
J: TRBJ1-5

CDR3: CATSLQMGAPSTDTQYF
DNA: TGTGCCACCAGCCTACAGATGGGGGCACCGAGCACAGATACGCAGTATTTT
D: .
size: .
V: TRBV15
J: TRBJ2-3

CDR3: CASNPSGLTDTQYF
DNA: TGTGCCAGTAATCCTAGCGGTCTCACAGATACGCAGTATTTT
D: TRBD2
size: .
V: TRBV19
J: TRBJ2-3

CDR3: CSARYSNQPQHF
DNA: TGCAGTGCCAGATATAGCAATCAGCCCCAGCATTTT
D: .
size: few
V: TRBV20-1
J: TRBJ1-5

CDR3: CASSPPGLAGVNEQYF
DNA: TGTGCCAGCAGTCCACCGGGACTAGCGGGAGTCAACGAGCAGTACTTC
D: TRBD2
size: many
V: TRBV28
J: TRBJ2-7

CDR3: CASSPAGTWEPRSGNTIYF
DNA: TGTGCCAGCAGCCCGGCGGGAACCTGGGAGCCTAGGTCTGGAAACACCATATATTTT
D: .
size: few
V: TRBV7-2
J: TRBJ1-3

CDR3: CASSRRFYSNQPQHF
DNA: TGTGCCAGCAGTCGGCGGTTCTATAGCAATCAGCCCCAGCATTTT
D: .
size: many
V: TRBV6-2/TRBV6-3
J: TRBJ1-5

CDR3: CASNTGREAFF
DNA: TGTGCCAGCAATACGGGGCGTGAAGCTTTCTTT
D: .
size: .
V: TRBV6-1
J: TRBJ1-1

CDR3: CASSREYEQFF
DNA: TGCGCCAGCAGCAGGGAGTATGAGCAGTTCTTC
D: .
size: few
V: TRBV5-1
J: TRBJ2-1

CDR3: CARQSRTSRLGELFF
DNA: TGTGCCAGGCAATCTCGGACTAGTCGGCTCGGGGAGCTGTTTTTT
D: TRBD2
size: many
V: TRBV7-2
J: TRBJ2-2

CDR3: CASSGWGTHGANVLTF
DNA: TGTGCCAGCAGCGGCTGGGGTACCCATGGGGCCAACGTCCTGACTTTC
D: .
size: few
V: TRBV7-9
J: TRBJ2-6

CDR3: CSAIGDRVSYEQYF
DNA: TGCAGTGCTATCGGGGACAGGGTCTCCTACGAGCAGTACTTC
D: TRBD1
size: many
V: TRBV20-1
J: TRBJ2-7

CDR3: CSATRLQGKSFYEQYF
DNA: TGCAGTGCTACCCGTCTACAGGGGAAGTCCTTCTACGAGCAGTACTTC
D: TRBD1
size: many
V: TRBV20-1
J: TRBJ2-7

CDR3: CASSLGGQLDNEQFF
DNA: TGTGCCAGCAGCTTAGGGGGACAGCTAGACAATGAGCAGTTCTTC
D: TRBD1
size: few
V: TRBV7-8
J: TRBJ2-1